Listed below are T cell receptor beta chains from one sample, sequenced in a study of somatic mutations in cytotoxic T cells in rheumatoid arthritis. Sequencing used immunoSEQ multiplex PCR; TCRdb keeps in-frame clones, though not all of them. This sample has 15,000 or so clones; around 80% occur once, and the top ten carry roughly 20%. Sequenced sample: CD8+ T cells sorted from blood. The origin of the receptors is an adult with rheumatoid arthritis. CDR3s include the opening cysteine and the closing phenylalanine or tryptophan. The D gene is left open where the match is weak. Clone size is not always given. Where it is, it says once, few, many or a class for expanded clones.

D gene: .; J gene: TRBJ1-2; clone size: .; V gene: TRBV27; CDR3 length: 13; CDR3 protein: CASSRAGLDGYTF; CDR3 DNA: TGTGCCAGCAGTCGGGCAGGGTTGGATGGCTACACCTTC
D gene: .; J gene: TRBJ2-1; clone size: .; V gene: TRBV27; CDR3 length: 15; CDR3 protein: CASSLVQGSYNEQFF; CDR3 DNA: TGTGCCAGCAGTTTGGTCCAGGGGTCCTACAATGAGCAGTTCTTC
D gene: .; J gene: TRBJ1-1; clone size: once; V gene: TRBV27; CDR3 length: 18; CDR3 protein: CASSSIGPGGSTGTEAFF; CDR3 DNA: TGTGCCAGCAGTTCAATCGGCCCCGGGGGATCAACGGGCACTGAAGCTTTCTTT
D gene: .; J gene: TRBJ2-7; clone size: .; V gene: TRBV4-1; CDR3 length: 14; CDR3 protein: CASSQDGNIYEQYF; CDR3 DNA: TGCGCCAGCAGCCAAGATGGTAATATCTACGAGCAGTACTTC
D gene: .; J gene: TRBJ2-3; clone size: .; V gene: TRBV23-1; CDR3 length: 18; CDR3 protein: CASSQTPRTRMSTDTQYF; CDR3 DNA: TGCGCCAGCAGTCAAACCCCTAGGACCCGGATGAGCACAGATACGCAGTATTTT
D gene: .; J gene: TRBJ1-1; clone size: .; V gene: TRBV5-6; CDR3 length: 16; CDR3 protein: CASSFPQTGKNTEAFF; CDR3 DNA: TGTGCCAGCAGCTTCCCGCAGACGGGAAAGAACACTGAAGCTTTCTTT
D gene: .; J gene: TRBJ2-3; clone size: .; V gene: TRBV27; CDR3 length: 15; CDR3 protein: CASSLEAGVTDTQYF; CDR3 DNA: TGTGCCAGCAGTTTAGAGGCAGGGGTCACAGATACGCAGTATTTT
D gene: .; J gene: TRBJ2-5; clone size: .; V gene: TRBV30; CDR3 length: 15; CDR3 protein: CAWTGEGFRQETQYF; CDR3 DNA: TGTGCCTGGACGGGAGAGGGATTCCGCCAAGAGACCCAGTACTTC
D gene: .; J gene: TRBJ1-5; clone size: .; V gene: TRBV7-9; CDR3 length: 15; CDR3 protein: CASSFGTSSNQPQHF; CDR3 DNA: TGTGCCAGCAGCTTTGGGACATCGAGCAATCAGCCCCAGCATTTT
D gene: .; J gene: TRBJ1-2; clone size: once; V gene: TRBV7-6; CDR3 length: 14; CDR3 protein: CASRDPGSGYGYTF; CDR3 DNA: TGTGCCAGCAGGGATCCCGGATCGGGCTATGGCTACACCTTC
D gene: .; J gene: TRBJ1-2; clone size: .; V gene: TRBV29-1; CDR3 length: 14; CDR3 protein: CSVEDPTDNYGYTF; CDR3 DNA: TGCAGCGTTGAAGATCCAACGGACAACTATGGCTACACCTTC
D gene: .; J gene: TRBJ2-2; clone size: .; V gene: TRBV9; CDR3 length: 16; CDR3 protein: CASSPPHRSNTGELFF; CDR3 DNA: TGTGCCAGCAGCCCCCCCCACAGGTCGAACACCGGGGAGCTGTTTTTT
D gene: .; J gene: TRBJ2-7; clone size: once; V gene: TRBV12-2; CDR3 length: 16; CDR3 protein: CASRLDGGCPLDEQYF; CDR3 DNA: TGTGCAAGTCGCTTAGACGGAGGGTGCCCCCTTGACGAGCAGTACTTC
D gene: .; J gene: TRBJ2-7; clone size: .; V gene: TRBV10-3; CDR3 length: 13; CDR3 protein: CAISDSRAYEQYF; CDR3 DNA: TGTGCCATCAGTGATAGCAGAGCCTACGAGCAGTACTTC
D gene: .; J gene: TRBJ2-7; clone size: .; V gene: TRBV27; CDR3 length: 14; CDR3 protein: CASSLSGDPYEQYF; CDR3 DNA: TGTGCCAGCAGTTTATCGGGAGATCCCTACGAGCAGTACTTC
D gene: TRBD2; J gene: TRBJ2-7; clone size: .; V gene: TRBV19; CDR3 length: 15; CDR3 protein: CASSNLAGGPYEQYF; CDR3 DNA: TGTGCCAGTAGTAATCTAGCGGGAGGCCCCTACGAGCAGTACTTC
D gene: .; J gene: TRBJ1-5; clone size: .; V gene: TRBV7-6; CDR3 length: 18; CDR3 protein: CASSLREGSGGVNQPQHF; CDR3 DNA: TGTGCCAGCAGCTTAAGGGAGGGTTCGGGAGGCGTCAATCAGCCCCAGCATTTT
D gene: .; J gene: TRBJ1-5; clone size: few; V gene: TRBV4-1; CDR3 length: 18; CDR3 protein: CASSPLGQGPVSNQPQHF; CDR3 DNA: TGCGCCAGCAGCCCCCTGGGCCAGGGGCCGGTTAGCAATCAGCCCCAGCATTTT
D gene: .; J gene: TRBJ2-1; clone size: .; V gene: TRBV5-1; CDR3 length: 15; CDR3 protein: CASSPHETSYNEQFF; CDR3 DNA: TGCGCCAGCAGTCCCCACGAGACTTCCTACAATGAGCAGTTCTTC
D gene: .; J gene: TRBJ1-4; clone size: .; V gene: TRBV15; CDR3 length: 14; CDR3 protein: CATNRPATNEKLFF; CDR3 DNA: TGTGCCACCAACCGTCCTGCAACTAATGAAAAACTGTTTTTT
D gene: TRBD1; J gene: TRBJ2-5; clone size: .; V gene: TRBV7-9; CDR3 length: 15; CDR3 protein: CASSPRQGTPETQYF; CDR3 DNA: TGTGCCAGCAGCCCCAGACAGGGTACCCCAGAGACCCAGTACTTC
D gene: .; J gene: TRBJ1-1; clone size: .; V gene: TRBV4-1; CDR3 length: 16; CDR3 protein: CASSPGPRTENTEAFF; CDR3 DNA: TGCGCCAGCAGCCCGGGACCTCGGACGGAAAACACTGAAGCTTTCTTT
D gene: TRBD2; J gene: TRBJ2-7; clone size: .; V gene: TRBV12-5; CDR3 length: 14; CDR3 protein: CASGLGTSGYEQYF; CDR3 DNA: TGTGCTAGTGGTTTGGGGACTAGCGGTTACGAGCAGTACTTC
D gene: .; J gene: TRBJ2-1; clone size: .; V gene: TRBV27; CDR3 length: 14; CDR3 protein: CASSLRGTYNEQFF; CDR3 DNA: TGTGCCAGCAGTCTACGGGGGACTTACAATGAGCAGTTCTTC
D gene: .; J gene: TRBJ1-3; clone size: .; V gene: TRBV19; CDR3 length: 14; CDR3 protein: CASSIITPGNTIYF; CDR3 DNA: TGTGCCAGTAGTATAATTACCCCTGGAAACACCATATATTTT
D gene: TRBD1; J gene: TRBJ1-1; clone size: .; V gene: TRBV7-8; CDR3 length: 12; CDR3 protein: CASSPGTGLAFF; CDR3 DNA: TGTGCCAGCAGCCCAGGGACAGGGCTCGCTTTCTTT
D gene: .; J gene: TRBJ2-7; clone size: .; V gene: TRBV2; CDR3 length: 12; CDR3 protein: CASSDGLYEQYF; CDR3 DNA: TGTGCCAGCAGTGATGGTCTGTACGAGCAGTACTTC
D gene: .; J gene: TRBJ1-1; clone size: .; V gene: TRBV25-1; CDR3 length: 13; CDR3 protein: CASTRSGETEAFF; CDR3 DNA: TGTGCCAGCACGCGAAGCGGGGAGACTGAAGCTTTCTTT
D gene: TRBD1; J gene: TRBJ1-3; clone size: .; V gene: TRBV28; CDR3 length: 16; CDR3 protein: CASSLFARGRRNTIYF; CDR3 DNA: TGTGCCAGCAGTTTATTTGCCAGGGGGCGCAGGAACACCATATATTTT
D gene: TRBD1; J gene: TRBJ1-4; clone size: .; V gene: TRBV5-1; CDR3 length: 15; CDR3 protein: CASSLGTGGYEKLFF; CDR3 DNA: TGCGCCAGCAGCTTGGGGACAGGGGGTTATGAAAAACTGTTTTTT
D gene: TRBD1; J gene: TRBJ1-1; clone size: .; V gene: TRBV30; CDR3 length: 14; CDR3 protein: CAWRDQGANTEAFF; CDR3 DNA: TGTGCCTGGCGTGATCAGGGGGCGAACACTGAAGCTTTCTTT